This record concerns one TCR beta chain sequence. The assay was immunoSEQ multiplex PCR, and TCRdb's table has in-frame clones only and misses some. The sample yields about 40,000 clones, 75% to 90% seen once. V lost 5 bases to trimming and J lost 9 bases; unmatched junction nucleotides: 10. The CDR3 covers 16 residues. Germline values: CDR1 MNHNY, CDR2 SVGAGI (reference sequence). This sample is part of a study of blood T cell repertoires in COVID-19. The sample comprised peripheral blood. J is TRBJ1-6 and V is TRBV6-6; 10 positions agree with TRBD1. This TCR derives from a woman aged 70-85 years with acute or convalescent COVID-19. CDR3 DNA: TGTGCCAGCAGTCTAATGGACAGGGGGGATAGTTCACCCCTCCACTTT. Its translation is CASSLMDRGDSSPLHF.